The rows below give T cell receptor beta chains drawn from one sample of a study of ipilimumab plus nivolumab after autologous stem cell transplantation. Data came from immunoSEQ multiplex PCR; TCRdb stores just in-frame clones and leaves some out. The table lists some 11,000 clones, more than 65% of them singletons, with 9.5% to 12% in the top ten. Specimen: PBMCs, collected in a trial of ipilimumab plus nivolumab as post-transplant consolidation. The origin of the receptors is a male donor with multiple myeloma. Both conserved end residues are part of each CDR3. Fields, in order: V gene, D gene, clone size, J gene, CDR3 length, CDR3 protein, CDR3 DNA. D genes are given only for firm matches. Where a row states a size, it is once, few, many or the class of an expanded clone; other rows omit it.

>TRBV6-5|-|medium-sized|TRBJ2-5|12
CATSLGRETQYF
TGTGCCACCTCTCTGGGGAGGGAGACCCAGTACTTC
>TRBV7-9|TRBD2|-|TRBJ2-1|16
CASSITTSGGALEQFF
TGTGCCAGCAGCATTACAACTAGCGGGGGGGCCCTTGAGCAGTTCTTC
>TRBV4-2|-|-|TRBJ1-4|16
CASSQSLERASEKLFF
TGTGCCAGCAGCCAATCTTTGGAAAGGGCGAGCGAAAAACTGTTTTTT
>TRBV20-1|-|-|TRBJ1-3|11
CSAGKGNTIYF
TGTAGTGCTGGAAAAGGAAACACCATATATTTT
>TRBV7-9|-|-|TRBJ2-7|12
CASSSPPGEQYF
TGTGCCAGCAGCTCCCCCCCCGGCGAGCAGTACTTC
>TRBV9|-|-|TRBJ2-3|15
CASSLGAAGIDTQYF
TGTGCCAGCAGCCTGGGGGCGGCCGGGATAGATACGCAGTATTTT
>TRBV6-1|-|-|TRBJ2-3|12
CASTALSNTQYF
TGTGCCAGCACCGCGCTTTCGAATACGCAGTATTTT
>TRBV30|-|-|TRBJ1-1|14
CAWSPRGGSFEAFF
TGTGCCTGGAGTCCGAGGGGGGGGTCCTTCGAAGCTTTCTTT
>TRBV11-3|-|few|TRBJ2-7|16
CASSLVGQGYVYEQYF
TGTGCCAGCAGCTTAGTGGGGCAGGGATATGTGTACGAGCAGTACTTC
>TRBV7-2|TRBD1|medium-sized|TRBJ1-1|12
CASSPPDRGGIF
TGTGCCAGCAGCCCACCCGACAGGGGCGGAATCTTT
>TRBV6-6|-|-|TRBJ1-5|15
CASSYSSDSNQPQHF
TGTGCCAGCAGTTACTCGAGTGATAGCAATCAGCCCCAGCATTTT
>TRBV18|-|-|TRBJ2-7|14
CASSPPGGGYEQYF
TGTGCCAGCTCACCACCAGGAGGGGGCTATGAGCAGTACTTC
>TRBV21-1|-|-|TRBJ2-1|17
CASSLSTGGLDYNEQFF
TGTGCCAGCAGCCTATCAACGGGGGGCCTCGACTACAATGAGCAGTTCTTC
>TRBV19|-|few|TRBJ2-2|17
CASSITRTPLEGGELFF
TGTGCCAGTAGTATTACGAGGACTCCTCTAGAGGGCGGGGAGCTGTTTTTT
>TRBV9|TRBD1|-|TRBJ1-6|14
CASSDGTVGAPLHF
TGTGCCAGCAGCGACGGGACAGTCGGGGCACCCCTCCACTTT
>TRBV28|-|-|TRBJ2-7|15
CASSSLRTADYEQYF
TGTGCCAGCAGTTCTTTAAGGACAGCCGACTACGAGCAGTACTTC
>TRBV6-6|-|-|TRBJ2-7|11
CASGAYYEQYF
TGTGCCAGCGGGGCATACTACGAGCAGTACTTC
>TRBV30|-|-|TRBJ1-2|12
CACRPPGSGYTF
TGTGCCTGCCGACCCCCGGGTAGCGGCTACACCTTC
>TRBV6-5|TRBD1|-|TRBJ1-5|15
CASSPDRANNQPQHF
TGTGCCAGCAGCCCCGACAGGGCTAACAATCAGCCCCAGCATTTT
>TRBV4-2|TRBD2|-|TRBJ2-1|16
CASSQEPSGGINEQFF
TGTGCCAGCAGCCAAGAGCCTAGCGGGGGGATTAATGAGCAGTTCTTC
>TRBV15|TRBD1|-|TRBJ1-1|15
CATSRPGQAPSKAFF
TGTGCCACCAGCAGGCCCGGACAGGCCCCGTCCAAAGCTTTCTTT
>TRBV6-1|-|-|TRBJ1-1|14
CASSDRVENTEAFF
TGTGCCAGCAGTGATCGTGTTGAGAACACTGAAGCTTTCTTT
>TRBV7-6|TRBD2|-|TRBJ2-3|16
CASSPDSGVGDNTQYF
TGTGCCAGCAGCCCGGATAGCGGGGTTGGTGATAATACGCAGTATTTT
>TRBV13|TRBD2|few|TRBJ2-7|13
CASALAGDYEQYF
TGTGCCAGCGCCCTAGCGGGGGACTACGAGCAGTACTTC
>TRBV28|-|-|TRBJ2-5|16
CASSIRTLGDGETQYF
TGTGCCAGCAGTATTCGGACCCTGGGGGATGGAGAGACCCAGTACTTC
>TRBV19|TRBD1|-|TRBJ2-5|14
CASKGDRGQGTQYF
TGTGCCAGTAAGGGGGACAGGGGGCAAGGGACCCAGTACTTC
>TRBV6-1|-|-|TRBJ2-2|15
CASSLTRGAPGELFF
TGTGCCAGCAGCCTCACTCGGGGGGCCCCCGGGGAGCTGTTTTTT
>TRBV5-1|-|-|TRBJ2-2|14
CASSLPLGTGELFF
TGCGCCAGCAGCTTACCCCTCGGCACCGGGGAGCTGTTTTTT
>TRBV18|TRBD2|-|TRBJ2-7|15
CASSRLAGHSYEQYF
TGTGCCAGCTCGAGACTAGCGGGGCACTCCTACGAGCAGTACTTC
>TRBV7-2|-|-|TRBJ2-3|13
CASSPRAGHTQYF
TGTGCCAGCAGCCCGCGGGCCGGGCATACGCAGTATTTT
>TRBV15|-|-|TRBJ2-7|15
CATSSSRDPGNEQYF
TGTGCCACCAGCAGTTCCCGGGACCCCGGCAACGAGCAGTACTTC
>TRBV4-1|TRBD1|-|TRBJ1-1|18
CASSQVAASRDRNTEAFF
TGCGCCAGCAGCCAAGTCGCCGCTAGTCGGGACAGGAACACTGAAGCTTTCTTT
>TRBV30|TRBD1|once|TRBJ1-2|14
CAGPAGQGAGGYTF
TGTGCCGGGCCCGCGGGCCAGGGGGCCGGGGGCTACACCTTC
>TRBV7-9|-|-|TRBJ2-7|13
CASSLWESSEQYF
TGTGCCAGCAGCTTATGGGAGTCTTCCGAGCAGTACTTC
>TRBV21-1|-|-|TRBJ1-1|17
CASSPRDSKKKNTEAFF
TGTGCCAGTAGCCCCCGGGACAGCAAGAAAAAGAACACTGAAGCTTTCTTT
>TRBV10-1|-|-|TRBJ2-3|14
CASSVGSGTDTQYF
TGCGCCAGCAGTGTGGGCTCTGGCACAGATACGCAGTATTTT
>TRBV9|-|-|TRBJ2-3|14
CASSVEEFTDTQYF
TGTGCCAGCAGCGTAGAAGAGTTCACAGATACGCAGTATTTT
>TRBV5-6|-|-|TRBJ2-2|13
CASSQDNTGELFF
TGTGCCAGCAGCCAGGATAACACCGGGGAGCTGTTTTTT
>TRBV9|TRBD2|once|TRBJ2-1|16
CASSVLAGGPSDEQFF
TGTGCCAGCAGCGTTTTAGCGGGGGGGCCCTCGGATGAGCAGTTCTTC
>TRBV10-3|-|-|TRBJ2-7|14
CAISDGGGSYEQYF
TGTGCCATCAGTGATGGGGGAGGCTCCTACGAGCAGTACTTC